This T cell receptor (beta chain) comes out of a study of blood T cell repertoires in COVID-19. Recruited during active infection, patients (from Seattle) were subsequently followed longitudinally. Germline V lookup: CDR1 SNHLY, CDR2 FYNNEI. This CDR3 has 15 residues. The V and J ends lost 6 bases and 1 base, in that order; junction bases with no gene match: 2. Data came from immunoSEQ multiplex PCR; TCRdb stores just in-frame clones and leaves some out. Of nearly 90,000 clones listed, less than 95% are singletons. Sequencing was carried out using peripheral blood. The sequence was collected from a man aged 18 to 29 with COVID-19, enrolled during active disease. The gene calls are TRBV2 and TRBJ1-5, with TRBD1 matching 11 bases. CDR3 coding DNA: TGTGCCAGCAGGGACAGGGGGCTGAGCAATCAGCCCCAGCATTTT. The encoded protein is CASRDRGLSNQPQHF.